This TCR beta chain was sequenced during a study of T cell responses to AZD1222 COVID-19 vaccine. Trimming removed 5 bases from V and 6 bases from J, with 8 bases in between. Germline CDR1 and CDR2: SGHVS and FQNEAQ. CDR3 length: 11 residues. Produced via immunoSEQ multiplex PCR; TCRdb's table is partial and in-frame only. Of roughly 100,000 clones listed, 70% to 90% are singletons. Points on this clone: No antigen is known for it.

Study-wide results and limits: White British ancestry dominated among donors, who included more females, and clonal diversity was possibly underestimated. Among spike-specific TCRs, nearly half reportedly target unmutated variant regions.

The chain joins TRBV7-8 to TRBJ2-7; no firm D call. The sequence derives from an adult who received the AZD1222 COVID-19 vaccine. Sequencing was performed on peripheral blood, taken 28 days after the second AZD1222 dose. The CDR3 loop reads CASSPNLEQYF. CDR3 bases: TGTGCCAGCAGCCCCAATCTCGAGCAGTACTTC.